The 32 T cell receptor beta chains in this list originate from one sample, sequenced in a study of post-analysis software for immune sequencing data. Study observations and caveats: Controls showed lower frequencies than patients for four to six TRBV segments, and TRBV5-6, TRBV5-1 and TRBV20-1 were among these.

Unique molecular identifiers featured in each of the TCR beta cDNA libraries. TCRdb redid the calling of the PCR reads with MiXCR, one entry per CDR3 protein. The sample carries around 700,000 distinct CDR3 sequences, 59% recorded once. Their specific antigens are unknown. The sequenced sample was blood. The receptors originated from a girl aged 2-15 years with multiple sclerosis.

This chain uses TRBV4-2 with TRBJ2-1, with D uncertain. CDR3 length equals 14 residues. Trimming took 2 bases from V and 5 from J, leaving 10 bases between them. Per germline, CDR1 LGHNA and CDR2 YNFKEQ. The CDR3: CASSQLGPDNEQFF. DNA for the CDR3: TGTGCCAGCAGCCAACTAGGACCTGACAATGAGCAGTTCTTC.

This clonotype occurred once. The rearrangement joins TRBV27 to TRBJ2-5; 13 nucleotides match TRBD2. The J call is in doubt because the DNA end fits TRBJ2-7 better. CDR3 length: 16 residues. CDR1 is MNHEY, CDR2 SMNVEV, per germline (reference sequence). The CDR3 sequence: CASRIRGLAGAYEQYF. The CDR3 DNA reads as TGTGCCAGCAGGATAAGAGGACTAGCGGGGGCCTACGAGCAGTACTTC.

This clonotype was counted between two and nine times. The chain employs TRBV5-6 and TRBJ2-5; perhaps D is TRBD1 or TRBD2 (5 bases each). The germline V and J ends were trimmed by 3 bases and 2 bases, with 23 bases remaining between them. The CDR3 has 18 residues. Germline V gene lookup returns CDR1 SGHDT and CDR2 YYEEEE. The CDR3 region has the DNA TGTGCCAGCAGCTCCCGGGACGGCAGCGAAGATTTACAAGAGACCCAGTACTTC. Translating it yields CASSSRDGSEDLQETQYF.

The chain joins TRBV5-5 to TRBJ2-3; D tentatively reads TRBD1 or TRBD2 (5 bases each). Germline CDR1 is SGHKS and CDR2 is YYEKEE (reference sequence). This CDR3 region has 18 residues. V lost 0 bases, J lost 2 bases, and 19 bases lay in between. CDR3 sequence reads: CASSLASRGTGATDTQYF. CDR3 DNA: TGTGCCAGCAGCTTGGCCTCGAGAGGGACGGGCGCCACAGATACGCAGTATTTT.

This clonotype was counted a few times. J is TRBJ1-1 and V is TRBV30, with TRBD1 identical over 10 bases. This CDR3 comprises 16 residues. Germline V gene sequence: CDR1 GTSNPN, CDR2 SVGIG (reference sequence). V lost 1 base to trimming and J lost 5 bases; unmatched junction nucleotides: 10. The CDR3 sequence is CAWSDRDRGFVTEAFF. The CDR3 nucleotides are TGTGCCTGGAGTGATCGGGACAGGGGCTTTGTAACTGAAGCTTTCTTT.

The chain is built from TRBV5-1 and TRBJ1-2; unclear D gene. Germline CDR1 and CDR2: SGHRS and YFSETQ. V was clipped by 0 bases and J by 7 bases, with 13 bases between them. The length of the CDR3 is 14 residues. DNA of the CDR3: TGCGCCAGCAGCTTGGTAAGCCCTCCAGGTGGCTACACCTTC. Translation gives CASSLVSPPGGYTF.

The chain combines TRBV7-9 with TRBJ2-7; weak D call: TRBD2 (6 bases). V lost 7 bases and J 2 bases, leaving 18 bases between the germline ends. CDR3 length: 15 amino acids. Germline V gene lookup returns CDR1 SEHNR and CDR2 FQNEAQ (reference sequence). CDR3 protein: CASTQGGKGAYEQYF. Here the CDR3 DNA reads TGTGCCAGCACTCAAGGAGGGAAGGGCGCCTACGAGCAGTACTTC. The entire variable domain, with the rest obtained from reference TRBV7-9 and TRBJ2-7, is as follows: DTGVSQNPRHKITKRGQNVTFRCDPISEHNRLYWYRQTLGQGPEFLTYFQNEAQLEKSRLLSDRFSAERPKGSFSTLEIQRTEQGDSAMYLCASTQGGKGAYEQYFGPGTRLTVT.

The rearrangement joins TRBV5-6 to TRBJ1-1, with D possibly matching TRBD1 (5 bases). Germline loops: CDR1 SGHDT, CDR2 YYEEEE. This CDR3 comprises 13 residues. V gave up 1 base and J gave up 5 bases, with 9 bases separating them. In DNA, the CDR3 is TGTGCCAGCAGCTTGACGAAGGGGACTGAAGCTTTCTTT. It codes for CASSLTKGTEAFF.

In this sample, this clonotype turned up once. The V and J genes are TRBV6-1 and TRBJ2-5; 7 nucleotides line up with TRBD2. The germline V gene has CDR1 MNHNS and CDR2 SASEGT. This CDR3 is 15 amino acids long. The V segment lost 6 bases and the J segment 11 bases; nucleotides outside the gene matches: 18. The CDR3 sequence: CASSYPFVGEGEQYF. Here the CDR3 DNA reads TGTGCCAGCAGCTACCCGTTCGTGGGGGAGGGTGAGCAGTACTTC.

The chain carries TRBV4-2 and TRBJ2-1, with a tentative D call TRBD1 (5 bases). Deletions cut 1 base from V and 4 bases from J, with 14 bases between. Germline V CDR1 and CDR2: LGHNA, YNFKEQ. The length of the CDR3 is 16 residues. The CDR3 bases are TGTGCCAGCAGCCAAGGCCAGGGTGTGGGGTACAATGAGCAGTTCTTC. This translates into CASSQGQGVGYNEQFF.

This clonotype was observed once. In nucleotides, the CDR3 is TGCAGCGTTGAGTGTCGAGGGGGCTCTAGCACAGATACGCAGTATTTT. Protein: CSVECRGGSSTDTQYF. The chain employs TRBV29-1 and TRBJ2-3, with TRBD1 matching over 7 bases. The length of the CDR3 is 16 residues. From germline, CDR1 is SQVTM and CDR2 ANQGSEA. With V trimmed by 3 bases and J by 0 bases, 9 bases remained unmatched.

This clonotype was observed a handful of times. This rearrangement joins TRBV4-1 to TRBJ2-7, with TRBD2 identical over 8 bases. CDR1 is MGHRA and CDR2 is YSYEKL in the germline V gene. After removal of 4 bases from V and 0 bases from J, the junction contained 8 bases not matched to a gene. The CDR3 covers 16 residues. For the CDR3, the DNA is TGCGCCAGCAGCCTCGGCCCTAGCGGGCTCTCCTACGAGCAGTACTTC. Translated, it gives CASSLGPSGLSYEQYF.

A single count supports this clonotype. The chain links TRBV10-2 to TRBJ2-1, with 13 bases identical to TRBD2. V dropped 5 bases and J dropped 4; count of bases not matched to a gene: 8. CDR1 and CDR2 (germline): WSHSY, SAAADI. The CDR3 runs to 17 residues. CDR3 sequence: CASSSGTSGVTYNEQFF. CDR3 nucleotides: TGCGCCAGCAGTAGCGGGACTAGCGGGGTCACTTACAATGAGCAGTTCTTC.

The CDR3 is CASSLSGGARGEQFF. The CDR3 DNA is TGTGCCAGCAGTTTGAGCGGGGGGGCGAGGGGTGAGCAGTTCTTC. V is TRBV12-3 or TRBV12-4 and J is TRBJ2-1; 10 nucleotides line up with TRBD2. The CDR3 loop spans 15 amino acids. With 3 bases clipped from V and 9 bases from J, the junction kept 8 bases outside the gene matches.

This clonotype occurred a few times. DNA of the CDR3: TGTGCCAGCAGTGAGGCCCATGAGCAGTTCTTC. Protein sequence: CASSEAHEQFF. The rearrangement uses TRBV2 and TRBJ2-1; D uncertain. With 3 bases removed from V and 8 bases from J, the gap between germline ends came to 5 bases. Germline values: CDR1 SNHLY, CDR2 FYNNEI. The CDR3 spans 11 residues.

This rearrangement joins TRBV7-2 to TRBJ2-1; TRBD2 matches 14 bases. V dropped 5 bases and J dropped 0; count of bases not matched to a gene: 6. CDR3 length: 18 residues. The germline V gene encodes CDR1 SGHTA and CDR2 FQGNSA. CDR3 nucleotides: TGTGCCAGCAGCCCGGGGGGACTAGCGGGAGCCTCCTACAATGAGCAGTTCTTC. Translation: CASSPGGLAGASYNEQFF.

This clonotype was detected only once. This chain uses TRBV29-1 with TRBJ2-1; 10 nucleotides line up with TRBD1. CDR1 and CDR2 from the germline V gene are SQVTM and ANQGSEA. This CDR3 contains 15 residues. The V and J ends lost 6 bases and 6 bases, in that order; junction bases with no gene match: 11. CDR3 coding DNA: TGCAGCGTCCCCCGGGACAGGGGACTGACCAATGAGCAGTTCTTC. Encoded protein: CSVPRDRGLTNEQFF.

Here the CDR3 DNA reads TGTGCCAGCAGTTACCATGCCGGCGGGGGACAAAACATTCAGTACTTC. Amino acids: CASSYHAGGGQNIQYF. The genes are TRBV6-2 or TRBV6-3 and TRBJ2-4, with 7 positions matching TRBD2. Germline CDR1 reads MNHEY; CDR2 reads SVGEGT. V lost 2 bases and J lost 5; bases outside the gene matches: 9. This CDR3 has 16 residues.

The V and J genes are TRBV20-1 and TRBJ2-7; tentatively, D is TRBD1 (5 bases). TRBJ2-5 matches the DNA end more closely, so the J call is doubtful. Germline assignment: CDR1 DFQATT and CDR2 SNEGSKA (reference sequence). CDR3 length: 12 amino acids. The CDR3 loop reads CSAMFGAETQYF. Written as DNA, the CDR3 is TGCAGTGCTATGTTTGGGGCAGAGACCCAGTACTTC.

The gene calls are TRBV7-9 and TRBJ2-7; unclear D gene. Trimming left V 3 bases short and J 10 bases short, with 19 bases between. CDR1 is SEHNR and CDR2 is FQNEAQ in the germline V gene (reference sequence). This CDR3 spans 14 amino acids. Written as DNA, the CDR3 is TGTGCCAGCAGCTTGAGTACCTTGGTAGAGACCCAGTACGTC. Encoded protein: CASSLSTLVETQYV.

The gene calls are TRBV4-1 and TRBJ1-4; D may be TRBD1 (5 bases). Trimming left V 4 bases short and J 3 bases short, with 15 bases between. The CDR3 spans 16 residues. Germline V gives CDR1 MGHRA, CDR2 YSYEKL. CDR3 loop: CASSLWSGGSNEKLFF. CDR3 DNA sequence: TGCGCCAGCAGCCTTTGGTCCGGGGGTTCTAATGAAAAACTGTTTTTT.

The V call is TRBV3-1, the J call TRBJ2-1; 12 bases line up with TRBD2. Germline trimming cut 0 bases from V and 1 base from J; bases unmatched to any gene: 10. CDR1 and CDR2 from the germline V gene are LGHDT and YNNKEL (reference sequence). The CDR3 sequence is 20 residues long. The CDR3 nucleotides are TGTGCCAGCAGCCAAGACCGGCCTAGCGGGAGGGCCCAATCCTACAATGAGCAGTTCTTC. Its protein is CASSQDRPSGRAQSYNEQFF.

The chain uses TRBV4-1 and TRBJ2-3; D unresolved. The CDR3 contains 15 residues. Germline CDR1 and CDR2: MGHRA and YSYEKL. Trimming took off 3 bases at V and 6 bases at J, with 16 bases between the two ends. The DNA for the CDR3 is TGCGCCAGCAGCCACAGACCTCACGCGGCGGATACGCAGTATTTT. It yields the protein CASSHRPHAADTQYF.

V is TRBV7-3 and J is TRBJ2-2; TRBD2 matches at 9 bases. The CDR3 loop spans 15 amino acids. Trimming cost V 2 bases and J 6 bases; bases outside gene matches: 4. CDR1 and CDR2 from the germline V gene are SGHTA and FQGTGA. In DNA form, the CDR3 reads TGTGCCAGCAGCTTAGCGGGAGGGCCCCCCGGGGAGCTGTTTTTT. This translates into CASSLAGGPPGELFF. Full variable domain (outside the CDR3, taken from reference TRBV7-3 and TRBJ2-2): GAGVSQTPSNKVTEKGKYVELRCDPISGHTALYWYRQSLGQGPEFLIYFQGTGAADDSGLPNDRFFAVRPEGSVSTLKIQRTERGDSAVYLCASSLAGGPPGELFFGEGSRLTVL.

This clonotype was observed a few times. The V and J genes are TRBV29-1 and TRBJ1-2; 8 bases fit TRBD1. Per the germline V gene, CDR1 is SQVTM and CDR2 is ANQGSEA. This CDR3 region has 12 residues. V shed 3 bases and J 6 bases; nucleotides not matched to a gene: 3. Written as DNA, the CDR3 is TGCAGCGTTGAGGGACAGGTCCATGGCTACACCTTC. Protein sequence: CSVEGQVHGYTF.

The gene calls are TRBV10-3 and TRBJ2-6; D possibly uses TRBD1 or TRBD2 (5 bases each). V shed 3 bases and J shed 4 bases, with 13 bases lying between them. The length of the CDR3 is 16 residues. Germline loops: CDR1 ENHRY, CDR2 SYGVKD. The CDR3 loop is CAISDGTVEGANVLTF. CDR3 nucleotide sequence: TGTGCCATCAGTGACGGGACGGTTGAAGGGGCCAACGTCCTGACTTTC.

The CDR3 here is CAISESGGEKLFF. Here the CDR3 DNA reads TGTGCCATCAGTGAGTCGGGCGGTGAAAAACTGTTTTTT. The rearrangement joins TRBV10-3 to TRBJ1-4, with unresolved D. V was shortened by 0 bases and J by 7 bases, with 6 bases between the two germline ends. Per the germline V gene, CDR1 is ENHRY and CDR2 is SYGVKD. The CDR3 length is 13 residues.

The chain joins TRBV18 to TRBJ1-5; the D gene is possibly TRBD1 (6 bases). Trimming stripped 0 bases from V and 1 base from J, with 19 bases between. Looked up from germline, CDR1 is KGHSH and CDR2 is LQKENI. CDR3 size: 19 residues. CDR3 nucleotide sequence: TGTGCCAGCTCACCACCGACCAGGGGTTGGGGAGGGAGCAATCAGCCCCAGCATTTT. Amino acids: CASSPPTRGWGGSNQPQHF.

V usage is TRBV6-5 and J usage is TRBJ1-1; D call uncertain. The CDR3 is 13 amino acids. The germline CDR1 and CDR2 sequences are MNHEY and SVGAGI. The CDR3 loop is CAASRGDGTEAFF. CDR3 nucleotide sequence: TGTGCAGCGTCCAGAGGTGACGGGACTGAAGCTTTCTTT.

The chain joins TRBV29-1 to TRBJ1-2, with D perhaps matching TRBD1 (6 bases). This CDR3 is 14 amino acids long. The germline gives CDR1 SQVTM, CDR2 ANQGSEA. V lost 0 bases to trimming and J lost 4 bases, with 12 bases between them. Written as DNA, the CDR3 is TGCAGCGTTGAAGACATACAGGGTCTCTATGGCTACACCTTC. Encoded protein: CSVEDIQGLYGYTF. Full variable domain (missing parts from reference TRBV29-1 and TRBJ1-2): SAVISQKPSRDICQRGTSLTIQCQVDSQVTMMFWYRQQPGQSLTLIATANQGSEATYESGFVIDKFPISRPNLTFSTLTVSNMSPEDSSIYLCSVEDIQGLYGYTFGSGTRLTVV.

This clonotype was picked up a small number of times. The chain has TRBV29-1 and TRBJ2-4; D is perhaps TRBD2 (6 bases). V lost 7 bases and J lost 3, with 22 bases in between. CDR1 and CDR2 from the germline V gene are SQVTM and ANQGSEA. The CDR3 covers 16 residues. CDR3 amino acids: CSARSGQWRGKNIQYF. The DNA of the CDR3 is TGCAGCGCAAGATCGGGGCAATGGAGGGGCAAAAACATTCAGTACTTC.

J is TRBJ2-1 and V is TRBV9; 7 nucleotides line up with TRBD2. CDR1 is SGDLS, CDR2 YYNGEE, per germline. The CDR3 extends over 18 amino acids. V dropped 3 bases and J dropped 0; count of bases not matched to a gene: 12. The CDR3 DNA follows: TGTGCCAGCAGCGGCGAGGGAGGGGCGGGAAGCTCCTACAATGAGCAGTTCTTC. This translates into CASSGEGGAGSSYNEQFF.